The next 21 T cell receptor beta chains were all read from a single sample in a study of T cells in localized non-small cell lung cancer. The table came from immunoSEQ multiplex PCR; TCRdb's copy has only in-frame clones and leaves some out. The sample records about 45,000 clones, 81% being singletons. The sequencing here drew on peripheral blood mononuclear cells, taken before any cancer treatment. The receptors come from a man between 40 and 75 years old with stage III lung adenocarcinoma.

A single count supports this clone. This CDR3 is CASSSGARYEQYF. The CDR3 DNA is TGTGCCAGTAGTTCAGGAGCCCGCTACGAGCAGTACTTC. The chain uses TRBV19 and TRBJ2-7; D gene uncertain. Per the germline V gene, CDR1 is LNHDA and CDR2 is SQIVND (reference sequence). This CDR3 contains 13 residues. The V end was cut by 5 bases, the J end by 3 bases, with 11 bases between.

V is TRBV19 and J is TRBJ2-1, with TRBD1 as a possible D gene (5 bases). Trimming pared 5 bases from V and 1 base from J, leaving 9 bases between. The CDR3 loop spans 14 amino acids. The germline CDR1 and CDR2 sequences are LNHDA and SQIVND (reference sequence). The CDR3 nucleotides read TGTGCCAGTAGTCCGCAGGGTTCCTACAATGAGCAGTTCTTC. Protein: CASSPQGSYNEQFF.

In nucleotides, the CDR3 is TGTGCTAGTGGTTTGGAAATCCCCGATTACCCCACCCTTAACTATGGCTACACCTTC. It yields the protein CASGLEIPDYPTLNYGYTF. The chain uses TRBV12-5 and TRBJ1-2; D remains unclear. The germline V gene encodes CDR1 LGHNT and CDR2 FRNRAP. The CDR3 runs 19 residues. Trimming pared 1 base from V and 1 base from J, leaving 22 bases between.

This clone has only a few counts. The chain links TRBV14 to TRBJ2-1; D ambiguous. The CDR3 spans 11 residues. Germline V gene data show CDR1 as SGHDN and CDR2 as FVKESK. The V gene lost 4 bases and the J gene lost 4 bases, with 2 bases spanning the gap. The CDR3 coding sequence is TGTGCCAGCAGCCGATACAATGAGCAGTTCTTC. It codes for CASSRYNEQFF.

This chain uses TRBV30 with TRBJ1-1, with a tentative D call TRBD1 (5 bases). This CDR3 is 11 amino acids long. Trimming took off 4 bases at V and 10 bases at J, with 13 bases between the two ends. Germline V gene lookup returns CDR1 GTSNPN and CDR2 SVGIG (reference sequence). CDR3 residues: CAWIGQGPAFF. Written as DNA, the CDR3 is TGTGCCTGGATAGGTCAGGGACCAGCTTTCTTT.

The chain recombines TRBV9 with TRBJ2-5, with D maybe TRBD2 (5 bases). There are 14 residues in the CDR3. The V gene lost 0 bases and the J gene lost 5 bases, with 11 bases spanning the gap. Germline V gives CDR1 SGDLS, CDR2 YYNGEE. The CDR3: CASSVAERLETQYF. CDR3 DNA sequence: TGTGCCAGCAGCGTAGCGGAGCGGCTGGAGACCCAGTACTTC.

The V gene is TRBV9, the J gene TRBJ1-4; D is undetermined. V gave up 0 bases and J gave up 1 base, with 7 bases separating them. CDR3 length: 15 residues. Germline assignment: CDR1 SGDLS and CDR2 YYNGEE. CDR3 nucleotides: TGTGCCAGCAGCGTAGGCGGAATAACTAATGAAAAACTGTTTTTT. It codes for CASSVGGITNEKLFF. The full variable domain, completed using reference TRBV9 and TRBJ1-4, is DSGVTQTPKHLITATGQRVTLRCSPRSGDLSVYWYQQSLDQGLQFLIQYYNGEERAKGNILERFSAQQFPDLHSELNLSSLELGDSALYFCASSVGGITNEKLFFGSGTQLSVL.

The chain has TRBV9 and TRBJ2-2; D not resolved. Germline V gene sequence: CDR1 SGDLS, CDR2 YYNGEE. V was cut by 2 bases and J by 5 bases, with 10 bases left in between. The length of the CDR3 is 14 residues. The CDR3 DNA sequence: TGTGCCAGCAGCGTGCTGGGATTAACCGGGGAGCTGTTTTTT. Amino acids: CASSVLGLTGELFF.

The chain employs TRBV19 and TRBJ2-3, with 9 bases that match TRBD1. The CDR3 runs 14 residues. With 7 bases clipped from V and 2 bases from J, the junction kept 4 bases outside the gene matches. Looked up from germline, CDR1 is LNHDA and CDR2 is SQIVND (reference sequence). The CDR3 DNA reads TGTGCCAGTAAAGACAGGGGGTTCACAGATACGCAGTATTTT. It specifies CASKDRGFTDTQYF.

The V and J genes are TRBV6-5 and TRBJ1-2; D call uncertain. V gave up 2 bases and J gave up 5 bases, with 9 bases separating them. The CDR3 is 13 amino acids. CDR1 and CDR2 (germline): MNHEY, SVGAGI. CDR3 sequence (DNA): TGTGCCAGCAGTTACCTGGCGGGTTATGGCTACACCTTC. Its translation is CASSYLAGYGYTF.

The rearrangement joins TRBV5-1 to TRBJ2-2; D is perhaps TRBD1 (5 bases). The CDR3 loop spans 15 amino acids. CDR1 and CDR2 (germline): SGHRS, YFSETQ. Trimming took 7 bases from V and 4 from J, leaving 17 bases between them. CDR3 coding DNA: TGCGCCAGCTTCGACGGACAAGGAAGCACCGGGGAGCTGTTTTTT. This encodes CASFDGQGSTGELFF.

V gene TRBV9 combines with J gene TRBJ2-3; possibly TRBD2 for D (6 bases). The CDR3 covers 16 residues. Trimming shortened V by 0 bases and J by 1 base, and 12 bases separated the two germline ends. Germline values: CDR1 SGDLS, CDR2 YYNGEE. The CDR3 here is CASSVGLGSGTDTQYF. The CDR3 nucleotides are TGTGCCAGCAGCGTAGGACTAGGATCGGGCACAGATACGCAGTATTTT. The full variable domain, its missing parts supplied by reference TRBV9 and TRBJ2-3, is DSGVTQTPKHLITATGQRVTLRCSPRSGDLSVYWYQQSLDQGLQFLIQYYNGEERAKGNILERFSAQQFPDLHSELNLSSLELGDSALYFCASSVGLGSGTDTQYFGPGTRLTVL.

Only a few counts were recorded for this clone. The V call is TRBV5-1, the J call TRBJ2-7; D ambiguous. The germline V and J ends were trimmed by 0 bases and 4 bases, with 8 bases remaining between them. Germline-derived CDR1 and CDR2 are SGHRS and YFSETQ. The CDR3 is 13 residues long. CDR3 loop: CASSLGQKYEQYF. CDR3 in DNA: TGCGCCAGCAGCTTGGGGCAGAAGTACGAGCAGTACTTC.

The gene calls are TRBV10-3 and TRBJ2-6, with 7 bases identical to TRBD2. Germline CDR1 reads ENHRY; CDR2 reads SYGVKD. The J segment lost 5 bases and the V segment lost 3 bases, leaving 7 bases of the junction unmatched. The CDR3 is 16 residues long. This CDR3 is CAISDLAAGRANVLTF. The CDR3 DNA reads TGTGCCATCAGTGATTTGGCAGCGGGGAGGGCCAACGTCCTGACTTTC.

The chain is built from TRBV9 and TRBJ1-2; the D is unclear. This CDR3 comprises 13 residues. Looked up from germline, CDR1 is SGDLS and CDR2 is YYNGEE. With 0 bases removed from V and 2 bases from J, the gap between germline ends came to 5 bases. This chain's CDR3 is CASSVDVNYGYTF. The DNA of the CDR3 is TGTGCCAGCAGCGTAGACGTAAACTATGGCTACACCTTC.

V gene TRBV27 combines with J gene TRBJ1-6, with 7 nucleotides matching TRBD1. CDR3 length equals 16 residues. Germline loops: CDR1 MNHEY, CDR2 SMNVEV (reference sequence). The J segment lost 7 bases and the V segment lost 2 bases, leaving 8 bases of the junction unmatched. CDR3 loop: CASSLGSVQGNSPLHF. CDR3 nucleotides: TGTGCCAGCAGTTTAGGGTCGGTACAGGGGAATTCACCCCTCCACTTT.

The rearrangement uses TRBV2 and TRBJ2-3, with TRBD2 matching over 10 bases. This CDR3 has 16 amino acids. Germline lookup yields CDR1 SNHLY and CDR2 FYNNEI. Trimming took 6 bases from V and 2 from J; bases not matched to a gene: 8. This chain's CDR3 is CASSVGTSEITDTQYF. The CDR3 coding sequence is TGTGCCAGCAGCGTCGGGACTAGCGAGATCACAGATACGCAGTATTTT. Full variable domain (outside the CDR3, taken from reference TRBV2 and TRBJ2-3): EPEVTQTPSHQVTQMGQEVILRCVPISNHLYFYWYRQILGQKVEFLVSFYNNEISEKSEIFDDQFSVERPDGSNFTLKIRSTKLEDSAMYFCASSVGTSEITDTQYFGPGTRLTVL.

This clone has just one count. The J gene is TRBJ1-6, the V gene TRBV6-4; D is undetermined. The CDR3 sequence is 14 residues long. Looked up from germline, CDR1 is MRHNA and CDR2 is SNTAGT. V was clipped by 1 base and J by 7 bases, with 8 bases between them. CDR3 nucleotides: TGTGCCAGCAGTGACTACAGCTCCAATTCACCCCTCCACTTT. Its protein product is CASSDYSSNSPLHF.

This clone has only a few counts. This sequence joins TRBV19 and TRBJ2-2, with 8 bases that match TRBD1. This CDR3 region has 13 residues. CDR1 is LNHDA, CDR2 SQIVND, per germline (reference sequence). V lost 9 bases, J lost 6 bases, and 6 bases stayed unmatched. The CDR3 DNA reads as TGTGCCAGCGACAGGGGTTCGGCCGGGGAGCTGTTTTTT. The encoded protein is CASDRGSAGELFF.

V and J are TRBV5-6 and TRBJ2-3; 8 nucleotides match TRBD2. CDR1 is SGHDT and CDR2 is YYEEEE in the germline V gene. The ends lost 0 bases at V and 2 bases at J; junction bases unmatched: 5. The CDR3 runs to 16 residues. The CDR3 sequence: CASSLGRGDPTDTQYF. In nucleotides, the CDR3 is TGTGCCAGCAGCTTGGGGCGGGGGGATCCCACAGATACGCAGTATTTT.

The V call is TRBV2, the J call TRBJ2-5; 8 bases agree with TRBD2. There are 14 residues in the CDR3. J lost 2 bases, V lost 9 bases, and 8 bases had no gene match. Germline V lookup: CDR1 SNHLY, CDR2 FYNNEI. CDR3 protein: CARSRGGLQETQYF. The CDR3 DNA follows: TGTGCCAGATCTCGGGGGGGCCTTCAAGAGACCCAGTACTTC.